This is a list of T cell receptor beta chains from one sample in a study of breast tumors, draining lymph nodes, adjacent tissues. TCRdb independently ran MiXCR on the multiplex PCR reads; one entry per CDR3 protein. Of approximately 130,000 distinct CDR3 sequences in the sample, approximately 22% were seen once. Sequencing was carried out using axillary lymph node tissue. The receptors shown here come from a female donor with breast cancer. Some clones in this sample may be carry-over from other donors' samples. Both conserved end residues are part of each CDR3. D genes are given only for firm matches. Clone size, where shown, is once, few, many, or a class for clones that have expanded.

TGTGCCAGCGGGACCCAAATCGGCACCGGGGAGCTGTTTTTT	CASGTQIGTGELFF	TRBJ2-2	-	many	TRBV27
TGTGCCAGCAGCTTAACAGGGAGCCTAGACGAGCAGTACTTC	CASSLTGSLDEQYF	TRBJ2-7	-	many	TRBV7-9
TGTGCCAGCAGTTCCCCCCCTGCAGGGAGAGGCGAGCAGTACTTC	CASSSPPAGRGEQYF	TRBJ2-7	-	many	TRBV28
TGTGCCTGGAGTGTAGGGACAGGCCCACGGCCCCAGCATTTT	CAWSVGTGPRPQHF	TRBJ1-5	TRBD1	-	TRBV30
TGTGCCAGCAGCCAATGGCTAGCCGCAGAGACCCAGTACTTC	CASSQWLAAETQYF	TRBJ2-5	-	many	TRBV3-1
TGCGCCAGCAGCTTGGACGGAACGAACACCGGGGAGCTGTTTTTT	CASSLDGTNTGELFF	TRBJ2-2	-	many	TRBV5-1
TGTGCCACTGGGGGGGGTGTTTCCTACAATGAGCAGTTCTTC	CATGGGVSYNEQFF	TRBJ2-1	TRBD2	many	TRBV10-3
TGTGCCAGTAGTATGACAGGGTTGGACAACGTCCTGACTTTC	CASSMTGLDNVLTF	TRBJ2-6	TRBD1	many	TRBV19
TGCGCCAGCAGCCTAGGCGGCGTTAATGAGCAGTTCTTC	CASSLGGVNEQFF	TRBJ2-1	-	many	TRBV5-1
TGTGCCAGCAGCTTGCGGGGTTTATCTGGGGCCAACGTCCTGACTTTC	CASSLRGLSGANVLTF	TRBJ2-6	-	once	TRBV5-6
TGTGCCAGCAGCTTAACGGGCTCGGGGGGGGGTGAGCAGTTCTTC	CASSLTGSGGGEQFF	TRBJ2-1	TRBD2	many	TRBV9
TGTGCCAGCCAGCGGGACCTAAGCACAGATACGCAGTATTTT	CASQRDLSTDTQYF	TRBJ2-3	TRBD2	many	TRBV7-9
TGTGCCAGCAGTGAACAAGACAGGGTTAATGAAAAACTGTTTTTT	CASSEQDRVNEKLFF	TRBJ1-4	TRBD1	many	TRBV6-1
TGTGCCATCAGCGGGAGGACCCCACTAGACGAGCAGTTTTTC	CAISGRTPLDEQFF	TRBJ2-1	TRBD2	many	TRBV10-3
TGTGCCAGTAGTATAGGCACGAGCTCCTACGAGCAGTACTTC	CASSIGTSSYEQYF	TRBJ2-7	-	many	TRBV19
TGTGCCAGCATCCCTCCGGGGGCTACCTACGAGCAGTACTTC	CASIPPGATYEQYF	TRBJ2-7	-	many	TRBV7-2
TGTGCCAGCTCACCAAACGTCGGTGACACTGAAGCTTTCTTT	CASSPNVGDTEAFF	TRBJ1-1	-	once	TRBV18
TGTGCCAGCAGCGATTACAGGGTCCACAATGAGCAGTTCTTC	CASSDYRVHNEQFF	TRBJ2-1	-	many	TRBV3-1
TGTGCCAGCAGCCAAACTAGCGGGAGGGCCTCCTACGAGCAGTACTTC	CASSQTSGRASYEQYF	TRBJ2-7	TRBD2	many	TRBV4-2
TGTGCCTGGGGACTTGGCCAAGAGACCCAGTACTTC	CAWGLGQETQYF	TRBJ2-5	-	many	TRBV30
TGTGCCAGCAGTTTCGGAGTAGGACAGGGGGACGAGACCCAGTACTTC	CASSFGVGQGDETQYF	TRBJ2-5	TRBD1	many	TRBV12-3/TRBV12-4
TGTGCCACCGCCCGTGCGGGGGCTAATGAAAAACTGTTTTTT	CATARAGANEKLFF	TRBJ1-4	-	many	TRBV24-1
TGTGCCAGCAGCTTCCCCCCGCCGAGAGGCAATGAGCAGTTCTTC	CASSFPPPRGNEQFF	TRBJ2-1	-	many	TRBV7-8
TGTGCCAGCGGTCTCATATCAGGTAATGAGCAGTTCTTC	CASGLISGNEQFF	TRBJ2-1	-	once	TRBV27
TGTGCCAGCAGTGTGCAGGGGGCCACCGGGGAGCTGTTTTTT	CASSVQGATGELFF	TRBJ2-2	TRBD1	many	TRBV2
TGCGCCAGCAGCAGAGCGGCGAGCTCCTACAATGAGCAGTTCTTC	CASSRAASSYNEQFF	TRBJ2-1	-	many	TRBV4-1
TGTGCCAGCAGCACCGGAGGGACAGGGGTTACAACTAATGAAAAACTGTTTTTT	CASSTGGTGVTTNEKLFF	TRBJ1-4	TRBD1	few	TRBV28
TGCGCCAGCAGCCCGGGAGGACAGGGTAATACCGGGGAGCTGTTTTTT	CASSPGGQGNTGELFF	TRBJ2-2	-	many	TRBV5-1
TGTGCCAGCAGCCTAACTAGAGTCAATGAGCAGTTCTTC	CASSLTRVNEQFF	TRBJ2-1	-	many	TRBV7-3
TGCGCCAGCAGCTTGTCAGCGGACCTGGGGACGAGGCAGTACTTC	CASSLSADLGTRQYF	TRBJ2-7	-	many	TRBV5-1
TGTGCCATCAGTGAGCCAGGACTTGGCTATGGCTACACCTTC	CAISEPGLGYGYTF	TRBJ1-2	-	-	TRBV10-3
TGTGCCAGCAGCCCCCCCGCAGACGATTCACCCCTCCACTTT	CASSPPADDSPLHF	TRBJ1-6	-	many	TRBV11-2
TGCAGTGCTAGACCCCCAGGGGCTCCCTATGGCTACACCTTC	CSARPPGAPYGYTF	TRBJ1-2	-	many	TRBV20-1
TGTGCCAGCGTGCAGGGGGCTCGCACAGATACGCAGTATTTT	CASVQGARTDTQYF	TRBJ2-3	TRBD1	many	TRBV7-8
TGCAGTGCCAGGACTAGCGGGACATCGGGCAATGAGCAGTTCTTC	CSARTSGTSGNEQFF	TRBJ2-1	TRBD2	-	TRBV20-1
TGTGCCAGCTCACCACCGGGACCACACAGCTCCTACGAGCAGTACTTC	CASSPPGPHSSYEQYF	TRBJ2-7	-	many	TRBV18
TGTGCCAGCACTGGGACATGTACGGGGGAGACCCAGTACTTC	CASTGTCTGETQYF	TRBJ2-5	-	-	TRBV28
TGTGCCAGCGGCTTTAGCGGCTACAATGAGCAGTTCTTC	CASGFSGYNEQFF	TRBJ2-1	-	-	TRBV6-2/TRBV6-3
TGTGCCAGCAGACCCCCGGACAATGAGCAGTTCTTC	CASRPPDNEQFF	TRBJ2-1	-	-	TRBV9
TGTGCCAGCAGTGGGGTAAAGGGTTCCAAAGGGCCAACCTACAAGCAGTACTTC	CASSGVKGSKGPTYKQYF	TRBJ2-7	-	few	TRBV2
TGTGCCAGCAGACCCGACAGGAACTATGGCTACACCTTC	CASRPDRNYGYTF	TRBJ1-2	-	-	TRBV28
TGTGCCAGCAGCTTAGTGGGGGGGATTAGCAATCAGCCCCAGCATTTT	CASSLVGGISNQPQHF	TRBJ1-5	-	many	TRBV7-2
TGTGCCAGCAGTTTGGGGGACGGCAATCAGCCCCAGCATTTT	CASSLGDGNQPQHF	TRBJ1-5	-	many	TRBV12-3/TRBV12-4
TGTGCCAGCATAGGGCCGATCCAAGAAAAACTGTTTTTT	CASIGPIQEKLFF	TRBJ1-4	-	many	TRBV6-1
TGTGCCAGCTTCTCAACAGGGGGCAACACCTTC	CASFSTGGNTF	TRBJ1-2	TRBD1	-	TRBV28